The 4 T cell receptor beta chains below all came from one sample that was sequenced in a study of OX40 agonist ivuxolimab in advanced cancers. This table comes from immunoSEQ multiplex PCR, and its TCRdb copy is limited to in-frame clones, with some not included. This sample has approximately 34,000 clones, with around 90% found just once. The sample consisted of CD4+ or CD8+ T cells sorted from blood, taken in a trial of the OX40 agonist ivuxolimab. These TCRs come from an adult with an advanced solid tumor such as melanoma, head and neck, liver or kidney cancer.

The rearrangement joins TRBV4-2 to TRBJ2-7; 7 positions agree with TRBD1. The CDR3 covers 16 residues. Germline CDR1 reads LGHNA; CDR2 reads YNFKEQ. J lost 7 bases, V lost 3 bases, and 15 bases had no gene match. For the CDR3, the DNA is TGTGCCAGCAGCCAGGAAGGGGGCAGCTTCATAGGGGAGCAGTACTTC. Its translation is CASSQEGGSFIGEQYF.

The V call is TRBV7-6, the J call TRBJ2-1; 7 nucleotides agree with TRBD2. The CDR3 consists of 17 residues. CDR1 and CDR2 (germline): SGHVS, FNYEAQ. The V segment lost 5 bases and the J segment 2 bases; nucleotides outside the gene matches: 12. CDR3 DNA: TGTGCCAGCAGCCATCCCTCGGGGGGTCACCCCTACAATGAGCAGTTCTTC. Translated, it gives CASSHPSGGHPYNEQFF.

The chain employs TRBV11-1 and TRBJ2-1; 7 bases map to TRBD1. V gave up 5 bases and J gave up 1 base; unmatched junction bases: 8. The length of the CDR3 is 16 residues. Germline V gene lookup returns CDR1 SGHAT and CDR2 FQDESV (reference sequence). The CDR3 region has the DNA TGTGCCAGCAGCCTACATATGACAGGGTCCTACAATGAGCAGTTCTTC. Its translation: CASSLHMTGSYNEQFF.

V usage is TRBV6-5 and J usage is TRBJ2-5; D gene ambiguous. Germline CDR1 is MNHEY and CDR2 is SVGAGI. Trimming left V 2 bases short and J 3 bases short, with 7 bases between. CDR3 size: 13 residues. CDR3 region: CASSYGQEETQYF. The CDR3 nucleotides read TGTGCCAGCAGTTACGGTCAGGAAGAGACCCAGTACTTC.